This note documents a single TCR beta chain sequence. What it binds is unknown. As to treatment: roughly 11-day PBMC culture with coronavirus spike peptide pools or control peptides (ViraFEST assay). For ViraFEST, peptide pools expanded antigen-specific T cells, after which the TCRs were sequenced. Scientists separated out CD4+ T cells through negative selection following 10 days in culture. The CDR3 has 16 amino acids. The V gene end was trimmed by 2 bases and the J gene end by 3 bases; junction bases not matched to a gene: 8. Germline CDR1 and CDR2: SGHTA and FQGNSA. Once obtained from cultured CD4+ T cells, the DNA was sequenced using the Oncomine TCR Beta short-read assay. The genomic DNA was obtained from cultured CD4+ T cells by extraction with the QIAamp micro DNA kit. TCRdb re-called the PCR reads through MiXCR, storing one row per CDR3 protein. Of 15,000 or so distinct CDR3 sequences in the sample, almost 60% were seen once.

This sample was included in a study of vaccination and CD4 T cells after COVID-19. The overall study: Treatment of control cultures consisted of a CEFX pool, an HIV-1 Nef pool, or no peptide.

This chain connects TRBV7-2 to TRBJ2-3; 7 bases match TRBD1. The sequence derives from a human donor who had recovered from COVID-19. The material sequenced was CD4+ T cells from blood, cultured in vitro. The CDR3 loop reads CASSLRGGDLTDTQYF. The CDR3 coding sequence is TGTGCCAGCAGCTTAAGAGGGGGCGATTTAACAGATACGCAGTATTTT. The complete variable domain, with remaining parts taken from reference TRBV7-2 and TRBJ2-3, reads GAGVSQSPSNKVTEKGKDVELRCDPISGHTALYWYRQSLGQGLEFLIYFQGNSAPDKSGLPSDRFSAERTGGSVSTLTIQRTQQEDSAVYLCASSLRGGDLTDTQYFGPGTRLTVL.